The rows below give T cell receptor beta chains drawn from one sample of a study of CD8+ T cells in alopecia areata. Here immunoSEQ multiplex PCR was the method, and the copy in TCRdb shows in-frame clones only, minus some. In the table there are 190,000 or so clones, 55% to 75% of which are singletons. The sample consisted of CD4+ T cells sorted from blood, taken at week 24, from a patient treated with tofacitinib. The receptors derive from a human donor with alopecia areata. The CDR3 runs from the conserved cysteine through the conserved F or W. D genes are given only for firm matches. For some rows the clone size is stated as once, few or many, or as a class when expanded; others skip it.

. few TRBJ2-2 TRBV27 CASRTEHTGELFF TGTGCCAGCAGGACGGAGCACACCGGGGAGCTGTTTTTT
TRBD1 . TRBJ1-2 TRBV10-3 CAISEQGSANYGYTF TGTGCCATCAGTGAACAGGGGTCGGCTAACTATGGCTACACCTTC
. . TRBJ1-5 TRBV7-9 CASSTGVGAPQHF TGTGCCAGCAGTACGGGGGTGGGTGCGCCCCAGCATTTT
. many TRBJ2-7 TRBV28 CASSLSGRVYEQYF TGTGCCAGCAGTTTATCGGGCAGGGTCTACGAGCAGTACTTC
. . TRBJ1-6 TRBV19 CASTPTFNSPLHF TGTGCCAGTACCCCCACTTTTAATTCACCCCTCCACTTT
TRBD1 . TRBJ1-2 TRBV6-6 CASSRGQGGHYGYTF TGTGCCAGCAGCCGAGGACAGGGGGGCCACTATGGCTACACCTTC
TRBD1 . TRBJ2-2 TRBV4-3 CASRHQGATGELFF TGCGCCAGCAGACACCAGGGGGCCACCGGGGAGCTGTTTTTT
TRBD2 . TRBJ2-1 TRBV29-1 CSVVGLADEQFF TGCAGCGTTGTGGGGCTAGCGGATGAGCAGTTCTTC
. . TRBJ2-7 TRBV7-9 CASSFTVSSYEQYF TGTGCCAGCAGCTTCACTGTGAGCTCCTACGAGCAGTACTTC
. . TRBJ2-7 TRBV12-1 CASSHRWLTGNRSEQYF TGTGCCAGCAGCCACAGATGGCTGACAGGGAATCGGAGCGAGCAGTACTTC
. few TRBJ2-7 TRBV6-1 CASSEPAMRSSYEQYF TGTGCCAGCAGTGAACCAGCCATGCGGAGCTCCTACGAGCAGTACTTC
. . TRBJ1-1 TRBV10-3 CAIGPGKDTEAFF TGTGCCATCGGCCCGGGAAAGGACACTGAAGCTTTCTTT
. few TRBJ2-5 TRBV5-1 CASSSAILDTGDSQYF TGCGCCAGCAGCTCGGCGATCTTGGACACGGGTGACTCCCAGTACTTC
. few TRBJ2-1 TRBV20-1 CSAGIGEQFF TGCAGTGCTGGCATAGGGGAGCAGTTCTTC
. . TRBJ1-4 TRBV6-1 CASSEMGGTNEKLFF TGTGCCAGCAGTGAAATGGGGGGGACTAATGAAAAACTGTTTTTT
. . TRBJ1-2 TRBV7-2 CASSSTYNYGYTF TGTGCCAGCAGCTCGACTTATAACTATGGCTACACCTTC
TRBD2 few TRBJ2-3 TRBV25-1 CASSGAGGRDTQYF TGTGCCAGCAGTGGAGCGGGAGGGCGCGATACGCAGTATTTT
. . TRBJ2-2 TRBV4-2 CASSHGGRDTGELFF TGTGCCAGCAGCCATGGGGGGAGAGACACCGGGGAGCTGTTTTTT
. . TRBJ1-5 TRBV7-8 CASSLQGQPQHF TGTGCCAGCAGCTTACAGGGTCAGCCCCAGCATTTT
. . TRBJ1-1 TRBV27 CASSNSGVGGQAFF TGTGCCAGCAGTAATTCAGGGGTCGGGGGGCAAGCTTTCTTT
. . TRBJ2-5 TRBV30 CAWSQAGETQYF TGTGCCTGGAGCCAGGCCGGAGAGACCCAGTACTTC
. . TRBJ1-2 TRBV6-1 CASSVMEGYGYTF TGTGCCAGCAGTGTTATGGAGGGCTATGGCTACACCTTC
. . TRBJ1-2 TRBV6-5 CASSKWDGNYGYTF TGTGCCAGCAGTAAATGGGACGGTAACTATGGCTACACCTTC
. . TRBJ1-6 TRBV27 CASSPNRFGVDGSPLHF TGTGCCAGCAGTCCCAACAGGTTCGGGGTTGATGGTTCACCCCTCCACTTT
TRBD1 few TRBJ1-1 TRBV5-6 CASSTGARNTEAFF TGTGCCAGCAGCACAGGGGCGCGGAACACTGAAGCTTTCTTT
TRBD1 once TRBJ1-1 TRBV28 CASRGTGGPEAFF TGTGCCAGCAGGGGGACAGGGGGACCTGAAGCTTTCTTT
. . TRBJ2-7 TRBV7-2 CASSLIQAHEQYF TGTGCCAGCAGCTTAATTCAGGCTCACGAGCAGTACTTC